The next 24 T cell receptor beta chains were all read from a single sample in a study of blood T cells in healthy people across ages (dated by TCRdb to the mid-2010s). To prepare the library, 5' RACE was applied. For sequencing, an Illumina HiSeq 2500 was employed. A second PCR of 7 to 11 cycles was performed with a sample-barcoded 5' primer and a J-beta primer mix. The public reads were quality trimmed at Q25 with fastp and then assembled into clones with MiXCR by TCRdb, keeping productive beta chains. Rows matching on CDR3 protein sequence are summarized as one entry with the most common DNA and genes. The sample table records 1.2 million to 1.5 million distinct CDR3 sequences; 40% to 50% of these occur just once. The ten most abundant clones make up approximately 7.9% of the sample. The source material was blood. Receptor source: a woman aged 18-30 years in good health.

This clonotype was picked up a small number of times. The chain carries TRBV2 and TRBJ2-1; TRBD2 aligns across 12 bases. Germline-derived CDR1 and CDR2 are SNHLY and FYNNEI. The CDR3 length is 15 residues. V shed 3 bases and J 8 bases; nucleotides not matched to a gene: 5. Here the CDR3 DNA reads TGTGCCAGCAGTGAGACGACTAGCGGGGGTCATGAGCAGTTCTTC. Amino acid sequence: CASSETTSGGHEQFF.

The V call is TRBV25-1, the J call TRBJ1-2, with D perhaps matching TRBD1 (6 bases). CDR3 length: 12 residues. V was trimmed by 9 bases and J by 3 bases, leaving 11 bases between them. Germline CDR1 and CDR2: MGHDK and SYGVNS. The CDR3 region is CASRDTYYGYTF. In nucleotides, the CDR3 is TGTGCCAGTCGGGACACCTACTATGGCTACACCTTC.

The chain recombines TRBV29-1 with TRBJ1-2; a possible D gene is TRBD1 (6 bases). This CDR3 is built from 13 residues. V was shortened by 4 bases and J by 4 bases, with 13 bases between the two germline ends. Germline CDR1 reads SQVTM; CDR2 reads ANQGSEA. The CDR3 coding sequence is TGCAGCGTTGGAGGGGGATTAGGCTATGGCTACACCTTC. It yields the protein CSVGGGLGYGYTF. The variable domain in full, with the rest retrieved from reference TRBV29-1 and TRBJ1-2, is SAVISQKPSRDICQRGTSLTIQCQVDSQVTMMFWYRQQPGQSLTLIATANQGSEATYESGFVIDKFPISRPNLTFSTLTVSNMSPEDSSIYLCSVGGGLGYGYTFGSGTRLTVV.

This clonotype came up a few times. The chain couples TRBV6-2 or TRBV6-3 to TRBJ1-2; no firm D call. This CDR3 is built from 13 residues. Germline V gives CDR1 MNHEY, CDR2 SVGEGT. V lost 1 base, J lost 6 bases, and 9 bases lay in between. The DNA for the CDR3 is TGTGCCAGCAGTTACTACTCTTCTAATGGCTACACCTTC. Translation: CASSYYSSNGYTF.

This clonotype turned up a few times. V gene TRBV27 combines with J gene TRBJ2-7; D perhaps matches TRBD2 (6 bases). The CDR3 spans 14 residues. V gave up 2 bases and J gave up 2 bases, with 10 bases separating them. Germline V gene lookup returns CDR1 MNHEY and CDR2 SMNVEV (reference sequence). CDR3 region: CASSLRGIPYEQYF. In DNA form, the CDR3 reads TGTGCCAGCAGTTTACGGGGGATCCCCTACGAGCAGTACTTC.

This clonotype was seen more than once but under ten times. The chain joins TRBV4-1 to TRBJ1-1; D is unresolved. This CDR3 is built from 13 residues. Trimming took off 1 base at V and 6 bases at J, with 9 bases between the two ends. Germline V gives CDR1 MGHRA, CDR2 YSYEKL. This CDR3 is CASSQAPTAEAFF. CDR3 bases: TGCGCCAGCAGCCAAGCCCCGACGGCTGAAGCTTTCTTT.

The table lists this clonotype with a few counts. The chain links TRBV20-1 to TRBJ1-5; D possibly corresponds to TRBD1 (6 bases). Trimming removed 6 bases from V and 2 bases from J, with 14 bases in between. Germline CDR1 and CDR2: DFQATT and SNEGSKA (reference sequence). The CDR3 loop spans 14 amino acids. The CDR3 spells CSALQGFGNQPQHF. Written as DNA, the CDR3 is TGCAGTGCCCTACAGGGCTTTGGCAATCAGCCCCAGCATTTT.

The chain links TRBV20-1 to TRBJ1-4; 8 bases fit TRBD1. The CDR3 is 16 amino acids. J gave up 2 bases and V 5 bases, and 10 bases lay outside the gene matches. Per the germline V gene, CDR1 is DFQATT and CDR2 is SNEGSKA (reference sequence). The CDR3 region is CSAVQGGHGTNEKLFF. The DNA of the CDR3 is TGCAGTGCTGTACAGGGGGGTCACGGGACTAATGAAAAACTGTTTTTT.

The V and J genes are TRBV10-3 and TRBJ2-1; 10 bases are a match to TRBD2. The DNA matches TRBJ2-7 better at its end, which makes the J call doubtful. Germline values: CDR1 ENHRY, CDR2 SYGVKD. CDR3 length equals 15 residues. CDR3 sequence reads: CAISPGTSDGNEQYF. In nucleotides, the CDR3 is TGTGCCATCAGCCCCGGGACTAGCGATGGGAATGAGCAGTACTTC.

The rearrangement uses TRBV25-1 and TRBJ1-2; the D is unclear. Between the trimmed V and J ends, which lost 8 bases and 7 bases, there was a span of 11 bases. Germline V lookup: CDR1 MGHDK, CDR2 SYGVNS. The CDR3 is 11 amino acids. The CDR3 here is CASGWGCGYTF. CDR3 DNA: TGTGCCAGCGGGTGGGGATGTGGCTACACCTTC.

The chain is built from TRBV3-1 and TRBJ1-1; tentative D call: TRBD1 (6 bases). The ends were cut back, 1 base at V and 1 base at J, with 13 bases in the middle. The germline V gene has CDR1 LGHDT and CDR2 YNNKEL (reference sequence). The CDR3 has 16 amino acids. The CDR3 coding sequence is TGTGCCAGCAGCCAAGCTGCCAGGGGACCGAACACTGAAGCTTTCTTT. It codes for CASSQAARGPNTEAFF.

The chain carries TRBV29-1 and TRBJ2-7, with D unclear. V gave up 1 base and J gave up 5 bases, with 12 bases separating them. Germline loops: CDR1 SQVTM, CDR2 ANQGSEA. CDR3 length: 13 amino acids. CDR3 sequence reads: CSVEVNGQDEQYF. CDR3 bases: TGCAGCGTTGAAGTAAACGGGCAGGACGAGCAGTACTTC.

This clonotype was seen a few times. V gene TRBV4-2 combines with J gene TRBJ2-1, with 7 positions matching TRBD2. Germline values: CDR1 LGHNA, CDR2 YNFKEQ. This CDR3 has 17 amino acids. J lost 4 bases, V lost 0 bases, and 9 bases had no gene match. This CDR3 reads CASSQDLVEGGYNEQFF. The CDR3 bases are TGTGCCAGCAGCCAAGATCTGGTGGAGGGAGGGTACAATGAGCAGTTCTTC.

This chain links TRBV28 with TRBJ1-1, with D uncertain. The CDR3 sequence is 15 residues long. With 5 bases removed from V and 0 bases from J, the gap between germline ends came to 13 bases. Germline CDR1 and CDR2: MDHEN and SYDVKM. The DNA of the CDR3 is TGTGCCAGCAGTACACGACTCCCCATGAACACTGAAGCTTTCTTT. Translating it yields CASSTRLPMNTEAFF.

About this clonotype: The junction differs from germline at one of its ends, possibly a read error. The chain is built from TRBV7-9 and TRBJ2-3; 7 positions match TRBD2. Per germline, CDR1 SEHNR and CDR2 FQNEAQ (reference sequence). CDR3 size: 14 residues. The CDR3 DNA is TGTACCAGCAGCTTAGCGGGTTCGACAGATACGCAGTATTTT. Encoded protein: CTSSLAGSTDTQYF.

This sequence joins TRBV7-2 and TRBJ2-1; possible D gene TRBD2, 5 bases. This CDR3 contains 11 residues. The germline gives CDR1 SGHTA, CDR2 FQGNSA. The V end was cut by 5 bases, the J end by 14 bases, with 13 bases between. The CDR3 sequence is CASSVGGSKFF. In DNA form, the CDR3 reads TGTGCCAGCAGCGTCGGAGGTTCGAAGTTCTTC.

The chain has TRBV11-2 and TRBJ2-6; tentatively, D is TRBD1 (5 bases). This CDR3 has 15 amino acids. V was pared by 3 bases and J by 1 base, with 7 bases between. Per germline, CDR1 SGHAT and CDR2 FQNNGV. CDR3 sequence reads: CASSFSGSGANVLTF. For the CDR3, the DNA is TGTGCCAGCAGCTTTTCAGGGTCTGGGGCCAACGTCCTGACTTTC. Full variable domain (rest looked up from reference TRBV11-2 and TRBJ2-6): EAGVAQSPRYKIIEKRQSVAFWCNPISGHATLYWYQQILGQGPKLLIQFQNNGVVDDSQLPKDRFSAERLKGVDSTLKIQPAKLEDSAVYLCASSFSGSGANVLTFGAGSRLTVL.

V and J are TRBV7-8 and TRBJ1-5; D may be TRBD1 (6 bases). The CDR3 contains 15 residues. Trimming took off 1 base at V and 7 bases at J, with 14 bases between the two ends. Germline V gene data show CDR1 as SGHVS and CDR2 as FQNEAQ. CDR3: CASSLETGYIQPQHF. The DNA for the CDR3 is TGTGCCAGCAGCTTAGAGACAGGCTACATCCAGCCCCAGCATTTT. The full variable domain, with the rest looked up from reference TRBV7-8 and TRBJ1-5, is GAGVSQSPRYKVAKRGQDVALRCDPISGHVSLFWYQQALGQGPEFLTYFQNEAQLDKSGLPSDRFFAERPEGSVSTLKIQRTQQEDSAVYLCASSLETGYIQPQHFGDGTRLSIL.

This clonotype was counted once. One end of the junction is discordant with germline, which a read error may explain. This sequence joins TRBV7-2 and TRBJ2-3; 11 bases map to TRBD1. This CDR3 region has 16 residues. The germline gives CDR1 SGHTA, CDR2 FQGNSA. CDR3 in amino acids: CASSLGTGGLTVTQYF. The CDR3 DNA reads TGTGCCAGCAGCTTAGGGACAGGGGGCTTAACAGTTACGCAGTATTTT.

This sequence joins TRBV20-1 and TRBJ2-1; D gene uncertain. This CDR3 comprises 14 residues. The germline V gene encodes CDR1 DFQATT and CDR2 SNEGSKA (reference sequence). V lost 5 bases and J lost 9, with 20 bases in between. As DNA, the CDR3 is TGCAGTGCTCCCCGACGAGAAAAGGACGGTGAGCAGTTCTTC. This gives the protein CSAPRREKDGEQFF.

This clonotype showed up just a few times. The rearrangement uses TRBV10-3 and TRBJ1-1, with 7 bases identical to TRBD1. Trimming took 10 bases from V and 2 from J; bases not matched to a gene: 16. Germline CDR1 ENHRY, CDR2 SYGVKD. The CDR3 runs to 16 residues. The CDR3 protein is CATNEDNRGRNTEAFF. Here the CDR3 DNA reads TGTGCCACCAACGAAGATAACAGGGGTAGAAACACTGAAGCTTTCTTT.

V gene TRBV20-1 combines with J gene TRBJ2-3; TRBD2 might be the D (5 bases). Trimming removed 4 bases at V and 1 base at J, with 18 bases between. This CDR3 has 16 residues. Germline V gene sequence: CDR1 DFQATT, CDR2 SNEGSKA (reference sequence). CDR3 sequence: CSAKQQRPQGTDTQYF. The DNA of the CDR3 is TGCAGTGCTAAACAACAGCGGCCCCAGGGCACAGATACGCAGTATTTT.

V is TRBV5-8 and J is TRBJ2-1, with 9 bases that match TRBD2. The V gene end was trimmed by 0 bases and the J gene end by 0 bases; junction bases not matched to a gene: 7. Germline lookup yields CDR1 SGHTS and CDR2 YDEGEE. This CDR3 region has 18 residues. The CDR3 spells CASSLGASGASSYNEQFF. The CDR3 DNA is TGTGCCAGCAGCTTGGGTGCTAGCGGGGCCAGCTCCTACAATGAGCAGTTCTTC.

The rearrangement uses TRBV2 and TRBJ1-2; D unresolved. The germline V gene has CDR1 SNHLY and CDR2 FYNNEI. The germline V and J ends were trimmed by 4 bases and 0 bases, with 12 bases remaining between them. The CDR3 is 15 residues long. CDR3 residues: CASSAAGRTNYGYTF. The CDR3 DNA is TGTGCCAGCAGTGCCGCGGGGAGGACTAACTATGGCTACACCTTC. The variable domain in full, with the rest retrieved from reference TRBV2 and TRBJ1-2, is EPEVTQTPSHQVTQMGQEVILRCVPISNHLYFYWYRQILGQKVEFLVSFYNNEISEKSEIFDDQFSVERPDGSNFTLKIRSTKLEDSAMYFCASSAAGRTNYGYTFGSGTRLTVV.